The 17 T cell receptor beta chains presented below share a single source sample, sequenced in a study of shared clonotypes between healthy human individuals. Repertoires were generated with immunoSEQ multiplex PCR, while TCRdb's copy carries only in-frame clones and drops some. This table has about 1.5 million clones, around 98% appearing once. Sequenced material: naive CD4+ T cells sorted from blood. Subset described: CD45RA+ positively selected. Source of these receptors: a man in his thirties or forties in good health.

This sequence joins TRBV28 and TRBJ2-1; 7 positions match TRBD2. Germline loops: CDR1 MDHEN, CDR2 SYDVKM. The V gene end was trimmed by 4 bases and the J gene end by 0 bases; junction bases not matched to a gene: 6. The CDR3 loop spans 16 amino acids. The CDR3 DNA is TGTGCCAGCAGTTCACGGCGGGGGTTCTCCTACAATGAGCAGTTCTTC. Translation: CASSSRRGFSYNEQFF.

J is TRBJ2-5 and V is TRBV27, with D possibly matching TRBD2 (5 bases). Looked up from germline, CDR1 is MNHEY and CDR2 is SMNVEV (reference sequence). Trimming took off 3 bases at V and 5 bases at J, with 13 bases between the two ends. The CDR3 extends over 14 amino acids. CDR3 bases: TGTGCCAGCAGTTTCCGGTCCCGAGGGGAGACCCAGTACTTC. Its protein is CASSFRSRGETQYF.

The rearrangement uses TRBV5-1 and TRBJ1-4, with 9 bases aligning to TRBD1. This CDR3 comprises 16 residues. In germline, CDR1 is SGHRS, CDR2 YFSETQ. The trim removed 4 bases at V and 4 bases at J, leaving 8 bases unmatched. The CDR3 region is CASSSRQGEVNEKLFF. In DNA form, the CDR3 reads TGCGCCAGCAGCAGCCGACAGGGGGAGGTTAATGAAAAACTGTTTTTT.

V usage is TRBV27 and J usage is TRBJ2-7; 12 nucleotides match TRBD2. The CDR3 is 16 residues long. Germline V gene data show CDR1 as MNHEY and CDR2 as SMNVEV (reference sequence). V lost 2 bases, J lost 4 bases, and 6 bases stayed unmatched. The CDR3 bases are TGTGCCAGCAGTTTAAGCCGACTAGCGGGAGTATACGAGCAGTACTTC. Protein sequence: CASSLSRLAGVYEQYF.

CDR3 sequence reads: CASSYTGDEQFF. CDR3 bases: TGTGCCAGCAGCTATACGGGAGATGAGCAGTTCTTC. V gene TRBV7-9 combines with J gene TRBJ2-1; weak D call: TRBD2 (6 bases). CDR1 is SEHNR and CDR2 is FQNEAQ in the germline V gene (reference sequence). V lost 4 bases, J lost 8 bases, and 9 bases lay in between. The CDR3 consists of 12 residues.

The chain has TRBV29-1 and TRBJ2-5; TRBD1 matches 9 bases. Losses at the gene ends were 1 base for V and 5 bases for J; bases not matched to a gene: 20. The CDR3 is 19 amino acids. Germline CDR1 is SQVTM and CDR2 is ANQGSEA. CDR3 residues: CSVEVLAKRTGVNRETQYF. The CDR3 DNA is TGCAGCGTTGAAGTCCTTGCAAAGCGGACAGGGGTCAACAGGGAGACCCAGTACTTC.

This chain connects TRBV7-8 to TRBJ2-1, with 12 positions matching TRBD2. Unmatched junction bases numbered 6, after V lost 3 bases and J lost 0 bases. This CDR3 is 18 amino acids long. In germline, CDR1 is SGHVS, CDR2 FQNEAQ. This CDR3 is CASSFMTSGSFSYNEQFF. The CDR3 DNA sequence: TGTGCCAGCAGCTTCATGACTAGCGGGAGCTTCTCCTACAATGAGCAGTTCTTC.

The V call is TRBV14, the J call TRBJ2-5; D is possibly TRBD2 (6 bases). The CDR3 contains 15 residues. Deletions cut 5 bases from V and 3 bases from J, with 16 bases between. CDR1 SGHDN and CDR2 FVKESK come from the germline V gene. The DNA of the CDR3 is TGTGCCAGCAGCAAGACGGTGGGCGGGGAAGAGACCCAGTACTTC. This gives the protein CASSKTVGGEETQYF.

The CDR3 bases are TGTGCCAGCTCACCGCTAGCGGCGATCACAGATACGCAGTATTTT. Protein product: CASSPLAAITDTQYF. The rearrangement joins TRBV18 to TRBJ2-3; the match to TRBD2 covers 7 bases. The length of the CDR3 is 15 residues. V shed 3 bases, J shed 2 bases, and the junction held 5 bases outside the gene matches. The germline gives CDR1 KGHSH, CDR2 LQKENI.

In this sample, this clone turned up once. V and J are TRBV28 and TRBJ2-2, with 7 bases that match TRBD1. J lost 8 bases, V lost 6 bases, and 3 bases had no gene match. The length of the CDR3 is 12 residues. CDR1 is MDHEN, CDR2 SYDVKM, per germline. Here the CDR3 DNA reads TGTGCCAGCAGGTGGACAGGAGGGGAGCTGTTTTTT. Protein product: CASRWTGGELFF.

The chain combines TRBV30 with TRBJ2-1; D gene unclear. Trimming pared 1 base from V and 4 bases from J, leaving 14 bases between. The CDR3 runs to 15 residues. Per the germline V gene, CDR1 is GTSNPN and CDR2 is SVGIG (reference sequence). DNA of the CDR3: TGTGCCTGGAGTGAGGTGGACGACTGGTACAATGAGCAGTTCTTC. It is translated as CAWSEVDDWYNEQFF.

J is TRBJ1-5 and V is TRBV21-1. TRBV21-1 is designated a pseudogene. The CDR3 has 12 residues. The CDR3 reads CASGTVNQPQHF. CDR3 DNA: TGTGCCAGCGGGACGGTCAATCAGCCCCAGCATTTT.

This clone was recorded once. The chain recombines TRBV4-1 with TRBJ2-2; possible D gene TRBD1, 6 bases. V was shortened by 0 bases and J by 3 bases, with 26 bases between the two germline ends. Germline CDR1 is MGHRA and CDR2 is YSYEKL. The CDR3 has 21 amino acids. In DNA, the CDR3 is TGCGCCAGCAGCCAAGATTACTTATACGAATGGGCAGGGGTGTACACCGGGGAGCTGTTTTTT. This gives the protein CASSQDYLYEWAGVYTGELFF.

This chain connects TRBV28 to TRBJ2-2; D gene unclear. CDR1 and CDR2 (germline): MDHEN, SYDVKM. This CDR3 contains 15 residues. The V and J ends lost 0 bases and 4 bases respectively, with 9 bases between them. The CDR3: CASSLWRSATGELFF. The CDR3 DNA reads as TGTGCCAGCAGTTTATGGCGCTCTGCCACCGGGGAGCTGTTTTTT.

This clone has only one observation. The identical CDR3 is also encoded by other nucleotide sequences in the sample. The V gene is TRBV10-3, the J gene TRBJ1-5; D call uncertain. The germline V and J ends were trimmed by 6 bases and 2 bases, with 5 bases remaining between them. The CDR3 is 12 amino acids. Germline V gives CDR1 ENHRY, CDR2 SYGVKD. The DNA of the CDR3 is TGTGCCATCAGCGGGGGCAATCAGCCCCAGCATTTT. Translation gives CAISGGNQPQHF.

The chain is built from TRBV20-1 and TRBJ1-5; unclear D gene. The CDR3 spans 11 residues. V lost 6 bases and J 6 bases, leaving 9 bases between the germline ends. From germline, CDR1 is DFQATT and CDR2 SNEGSKA (reference sequence). This CDR3 reads CSATYGQPQHF. In nucleotides, the CDR3 is TGCAGTGCAACCTATGGTCAGCCCCAGCATTTT.

This clone was counted a single time. The chain combines TRBV2 with TRBJ2-2; 9 bases agree with TRBD1. Germline CDR1 reads SNHLY; CDR2 reads FYNNEI. V shed 8 bases, J shed 5 bases, and the junction held 6 bases outside the gene matches. CDR3 length equals 14 residues. CDR3: CASGVGQGTGELFF. The DNA for the CDR3 is TGTGCCAGCGGCGTGGGACAGGGTACCGGGGAGCTGTTTTTT. Variable domain in full (rest from reference TRBV2 and TRBJ2-2): EPEVTQTPSHQVTQMGQEVILRCVPISNHLYFYWYRQILGQKVEFLVSFYNNEISEKSEIFDDQFSVERPDGSNFTLKIRSTKLEDSAMYFCASGVGQGTGELFFGEGSRLTVL.